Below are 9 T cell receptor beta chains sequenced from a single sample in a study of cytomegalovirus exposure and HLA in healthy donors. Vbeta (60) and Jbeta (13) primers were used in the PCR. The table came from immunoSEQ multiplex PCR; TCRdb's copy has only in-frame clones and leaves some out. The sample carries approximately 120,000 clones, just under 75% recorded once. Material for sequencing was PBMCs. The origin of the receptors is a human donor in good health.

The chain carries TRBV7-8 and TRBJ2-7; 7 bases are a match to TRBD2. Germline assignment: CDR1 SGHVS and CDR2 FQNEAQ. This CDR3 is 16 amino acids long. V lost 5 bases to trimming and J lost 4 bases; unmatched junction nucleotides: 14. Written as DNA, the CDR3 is TGTGCCAGCAGCACGTCTTCGGCTGCGGGAGTATACGAGCAGTACTTC. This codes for CASSTSSAAGVYEQYF.

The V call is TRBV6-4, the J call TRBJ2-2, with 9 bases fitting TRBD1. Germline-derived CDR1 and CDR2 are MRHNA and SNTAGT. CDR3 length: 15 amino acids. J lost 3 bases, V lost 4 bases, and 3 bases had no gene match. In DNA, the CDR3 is TGTGCCAGCAGTGCGACAGGGGGGTACACCGGGGAGCTGTTTTTT. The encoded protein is CASSATGGYTGELFF.

This CDR3 reads CASSEIRLAGQETQYF. The DNA of the CDR3 is TGTGCCAGCAGTGAAATTCGCCTAGCAGGCCAAGAGACCCAGTACTTC. The V gene is TRBV6-1, the J gene TRBJ2-5; tentatively, D is TRBD2 (5 bases). The V gene's germline CDR1 is MNHNS and CDR2 SASEGT. V was trimmed by 2 bases and J by 1 base, leaving 14 bases between them. CDR3 size: 16 residues.

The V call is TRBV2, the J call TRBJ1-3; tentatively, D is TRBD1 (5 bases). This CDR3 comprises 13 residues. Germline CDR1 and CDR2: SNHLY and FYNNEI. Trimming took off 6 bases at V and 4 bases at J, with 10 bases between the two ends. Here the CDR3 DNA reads TGTGCCAGCAGGGTAGGGGTCGGAAACACCATATATTTT. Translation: CASRVGVGNTIYF.

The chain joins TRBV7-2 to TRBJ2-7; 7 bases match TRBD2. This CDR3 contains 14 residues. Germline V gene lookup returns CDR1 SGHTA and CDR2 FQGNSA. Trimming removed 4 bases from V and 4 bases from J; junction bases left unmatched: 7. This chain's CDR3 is CASSSDRGEYEQYF. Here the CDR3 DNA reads TGTGCCAGCAGCTCTGATCGGGGGGAATACGAGCAGTACTTC. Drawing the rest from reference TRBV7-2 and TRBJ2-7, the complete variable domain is GAGVSQSPSNKVTEKGKDVELRCDPISGHTALYWYRQSLGQGLEFLIYFQGNSAPDKSGLPSDRFSAERTGGSVSTLTIQRTQQEDSAVYLCASSSDRGEYEQYFGPGTRLTVT.

The CDR3 sequence is CSAEGVVGTSGYEQYF. For the CDR3, the DNA is TGCAGCGCGGAGGGGGTGGTGGGGACTAGCGGGTACGAGCAGTACTTC. The V gene is TRBV29-1, the J gene TRBJ2-7; TRBD2 matches 12 bases. The CDR3 totals 16 residues. Germline loops: CDR1 SQVTM, CDR2 ANQGSEA. J was trimmed by 4 bases and V by 7 bases; bases with no gene match: 14.

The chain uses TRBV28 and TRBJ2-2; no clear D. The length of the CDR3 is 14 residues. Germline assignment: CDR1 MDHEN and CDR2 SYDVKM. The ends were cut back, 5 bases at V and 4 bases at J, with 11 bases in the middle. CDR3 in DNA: TGTGCCAGCAGTGTCCCTAGACCCACCGGGGAGCTGTTTTTT. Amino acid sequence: CASSVPRPTGELFF.

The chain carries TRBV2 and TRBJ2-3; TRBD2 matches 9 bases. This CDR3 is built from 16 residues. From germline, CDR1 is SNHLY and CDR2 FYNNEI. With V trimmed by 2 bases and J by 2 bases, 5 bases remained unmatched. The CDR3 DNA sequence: TGTGCCAGCAGTGAAAGCCTAGCGGGACCCACAGATACGCAGTATTTT. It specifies CASSESLAGPTDTQYF.

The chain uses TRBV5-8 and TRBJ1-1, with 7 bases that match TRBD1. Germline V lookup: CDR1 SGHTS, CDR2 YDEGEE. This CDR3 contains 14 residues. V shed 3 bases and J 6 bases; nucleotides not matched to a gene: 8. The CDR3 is CASSSTGQTSEAFF. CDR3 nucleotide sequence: TGTGCCAGCAGCTCAACGGGACAGACTTCTGAAGCTTTCTTT.